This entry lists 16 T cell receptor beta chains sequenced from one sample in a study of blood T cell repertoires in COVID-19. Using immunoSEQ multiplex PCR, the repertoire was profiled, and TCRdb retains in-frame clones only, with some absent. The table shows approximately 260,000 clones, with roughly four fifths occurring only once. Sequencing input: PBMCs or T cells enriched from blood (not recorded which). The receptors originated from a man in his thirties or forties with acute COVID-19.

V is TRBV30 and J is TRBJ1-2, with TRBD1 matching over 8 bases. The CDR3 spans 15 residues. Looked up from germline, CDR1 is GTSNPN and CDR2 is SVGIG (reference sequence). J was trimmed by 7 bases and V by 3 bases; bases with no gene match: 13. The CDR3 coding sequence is TGTGCCTGGAGCGCGCAGGGGGCTGGACTTCGTGGCTACACCTTC. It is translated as CAWSAQGAGLRGYTF.

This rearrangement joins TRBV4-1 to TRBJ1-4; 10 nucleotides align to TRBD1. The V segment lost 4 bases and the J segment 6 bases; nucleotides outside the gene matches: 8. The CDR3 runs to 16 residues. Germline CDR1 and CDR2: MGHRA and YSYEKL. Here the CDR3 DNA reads TGCGCCAGCAGCCCGACAGGGGGCCGGGAATATGAAAAACTGTTTTTT. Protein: CASSPTGGREYEKLFF.

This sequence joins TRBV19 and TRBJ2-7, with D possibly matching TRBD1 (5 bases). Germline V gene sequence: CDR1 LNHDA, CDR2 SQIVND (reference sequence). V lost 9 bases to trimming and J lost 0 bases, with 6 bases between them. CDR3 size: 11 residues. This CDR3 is CARGRSYEQYV. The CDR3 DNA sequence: TGTGCCAGGGGGCGCTCCTACGAGCAGTACGTC.

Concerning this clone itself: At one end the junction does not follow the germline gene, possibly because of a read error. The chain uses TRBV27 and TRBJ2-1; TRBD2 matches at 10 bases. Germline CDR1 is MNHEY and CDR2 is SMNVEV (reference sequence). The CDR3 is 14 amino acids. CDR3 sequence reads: CASSQRGGYYEQFF. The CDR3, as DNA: TGTGCCAGCTCTCAGCGGGGGGGCTACTATGAGCAGTTCTTC.

The CDR3 DNA sequence: TGTGCCAGCAGCTTCCAGGGGACGTCCTACAATGAGCAGTTCTTC. It encodes CASSFQGTSYNEQFF. V is TRBV7-9 and J is TRBJ2-1, with D possibly being TRBD1 (6 bases). V was shortened by 3 bases and J by 1 base, with 10 bases between the two germline ends. Germline-derived CDR1 and CDR2 are SEHNR and FQNEAQ (reference sequence). This CDR3 contains 15 residues.

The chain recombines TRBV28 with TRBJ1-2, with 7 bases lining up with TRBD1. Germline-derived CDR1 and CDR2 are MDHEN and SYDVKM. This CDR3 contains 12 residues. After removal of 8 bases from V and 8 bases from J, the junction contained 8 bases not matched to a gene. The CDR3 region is CASYTTGVGYTF. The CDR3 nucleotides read TGTGCCAGCTATACTACAGGGGTAGGCTACACCTTC.

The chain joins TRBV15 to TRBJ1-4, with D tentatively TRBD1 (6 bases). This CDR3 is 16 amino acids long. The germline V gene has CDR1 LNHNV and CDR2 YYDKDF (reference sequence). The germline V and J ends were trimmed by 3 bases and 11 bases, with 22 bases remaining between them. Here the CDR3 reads CATSRDRTLQMRKLFF. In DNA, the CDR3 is TGTGCCACCAGCAGGGACAGAACGCTCCAAATGAGGAAACTGTTTTTT.

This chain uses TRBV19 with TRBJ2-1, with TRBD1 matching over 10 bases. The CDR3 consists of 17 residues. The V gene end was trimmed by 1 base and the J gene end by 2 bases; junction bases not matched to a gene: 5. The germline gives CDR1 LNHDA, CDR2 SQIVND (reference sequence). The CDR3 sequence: CASSIGSGQGPYNEQFF. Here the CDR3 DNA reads TGTGCCAGTAGTATAGGGTCGGGACAGGGGCCCTACAATGAGCAGTTCTTC.

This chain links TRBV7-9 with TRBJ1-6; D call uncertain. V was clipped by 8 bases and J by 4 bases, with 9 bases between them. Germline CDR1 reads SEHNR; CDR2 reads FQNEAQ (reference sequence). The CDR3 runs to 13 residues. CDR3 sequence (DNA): TGTGCCAGCTCCCCGGGGTATAATTCACCCCTCCACTTT. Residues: CASSPGYNSPLHF.

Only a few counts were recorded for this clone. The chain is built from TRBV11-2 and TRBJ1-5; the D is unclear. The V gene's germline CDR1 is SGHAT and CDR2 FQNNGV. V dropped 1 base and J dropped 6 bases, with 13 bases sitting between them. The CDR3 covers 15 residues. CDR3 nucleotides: TGTGCCAGCAGCTTAGGTGGGCTGGGTGGTCAGCCCCAGCATTTT. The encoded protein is CASSLGGLGGQPQHF.

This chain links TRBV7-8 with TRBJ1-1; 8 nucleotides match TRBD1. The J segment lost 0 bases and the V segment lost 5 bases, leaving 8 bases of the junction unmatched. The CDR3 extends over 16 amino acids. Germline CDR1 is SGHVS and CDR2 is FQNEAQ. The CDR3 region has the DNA TGTGCCAGCAGCATCCACAGGGGGACCGTGAACACTGAAGCTTTCTTT. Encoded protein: CASSIHRGTVNTEAFF.

DNA of the CDR3: TGCAGCGTCCGGGGATGGGGAATGAATGAGCAGTTCTTC. As protein: CSVRGWGMNEQFF. This chain connects TRBV29-1 to TRBJ2-1; possibly TRBD2 for D (5 bases). This CDR3 spans 13 amino acids. Trimming shortened V by 6 bases and J by 7 bases, and 16 bases separated the two germline ends. Germline CDR1 and CDR2: SQVTM and ANQGSEA.

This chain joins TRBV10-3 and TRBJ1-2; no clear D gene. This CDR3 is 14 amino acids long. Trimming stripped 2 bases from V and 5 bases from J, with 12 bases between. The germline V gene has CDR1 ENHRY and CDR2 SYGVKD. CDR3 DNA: TGTGCCATCAGTGAGCCGGGAGTGCGGTATGGCTACACCTTC. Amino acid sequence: CAISEPGVRYGYTF.

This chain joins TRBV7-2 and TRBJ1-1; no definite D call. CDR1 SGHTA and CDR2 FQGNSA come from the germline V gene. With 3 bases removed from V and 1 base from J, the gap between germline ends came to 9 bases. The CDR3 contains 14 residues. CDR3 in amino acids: CASSFDKQNTEAFF. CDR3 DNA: TGTGCCAGCAGCTTCGACAAACAGAACACTGAAGCTTTCTTT.

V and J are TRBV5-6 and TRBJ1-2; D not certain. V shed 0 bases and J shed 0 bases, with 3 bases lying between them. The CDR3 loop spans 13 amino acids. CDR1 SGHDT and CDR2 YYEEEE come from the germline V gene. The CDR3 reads CASSLAANYGYTF. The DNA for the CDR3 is TGTGCCAGCAGCTTGGCAGCTAACTATGGCTACACCTTC.

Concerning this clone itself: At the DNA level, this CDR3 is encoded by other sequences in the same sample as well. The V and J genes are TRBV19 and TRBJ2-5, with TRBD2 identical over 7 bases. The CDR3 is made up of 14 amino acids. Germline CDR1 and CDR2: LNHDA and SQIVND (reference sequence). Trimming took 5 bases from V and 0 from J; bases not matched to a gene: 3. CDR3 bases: TGTGCCAGTAGTCTGGGGGGGAACCAAGAGACCCAGTACTTC. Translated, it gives CASSLGGNQETQYF.